This T cell receptor (beta chain) was sequenced for a study of cytomegalovirus exposure and HLA in healthy donors. The CDR3 spans 17 residues. V lost 0 bases, J lost 7 bases, and 11 bases stayed unmatched. In germline, CDR1 is SGDLS, CDR2 YYNGEE. Primers for the PCR totalled 60 Vbeta and 13 Jbeta. The data were produced by immunoSEQ multiplex PCR, yet TCRdb's version contains in-frame clones alone and is incomplete. The table has approximately 140,000 clones, over 65% seen once. The receptor was isolated from a man aged 40-55 years in good health and CMV-seropositive. V usage is TRBV9 and J usage is TRBJ2-1; TRBD2 aligns across 9 bases. Sequenced material: PBMCs. CDR3 residues: CASSVGPGREGGNEQFF. CDR3 coding DNA: TGTGCCAGCAGCGTAGGCCCTGGGCGGGAGGGTGGGAATGAGCAGTTCTTC.